The T cell receptor beta chain under discussion was sequenced for a study of cytomegalovirus exposure and HLA in healthy donors. General study results and limits: Sequencing likely generated an artifact that appeared as a cluster of highly shared sequence variants.

Regarding this clone: Antigen: not known.

Vbeta (60) and Jbeta (13) primers were used in the PCR. Profiled with immunoSEQ multiplex PCR; TCRdb holds only in-frame clones, not every one. The sample holds about 200,000 clones, about four fifths seen once. There are 14 residues in the CDR3. Trimming took off 6 bases at V and 2 bases at J, with 15 bases between the two ends. Germline CDR1 is SQVTM and CDR2 is ANQGSEA. Sequences were obtained from PBMCs. This sequence was found in a woman younger than 30 in good health and CMV-seronegative. The rearrangement joins TRBV29-1 to TRBJ2-3, with D perhaps TRBD1 (5 bases). The CDR3 DNA reads TGCAGCGTCCTCTTGGACAAATCCACAGATACGCAGTATTTT. Protein product: CSVLLDKSTDTQYF.